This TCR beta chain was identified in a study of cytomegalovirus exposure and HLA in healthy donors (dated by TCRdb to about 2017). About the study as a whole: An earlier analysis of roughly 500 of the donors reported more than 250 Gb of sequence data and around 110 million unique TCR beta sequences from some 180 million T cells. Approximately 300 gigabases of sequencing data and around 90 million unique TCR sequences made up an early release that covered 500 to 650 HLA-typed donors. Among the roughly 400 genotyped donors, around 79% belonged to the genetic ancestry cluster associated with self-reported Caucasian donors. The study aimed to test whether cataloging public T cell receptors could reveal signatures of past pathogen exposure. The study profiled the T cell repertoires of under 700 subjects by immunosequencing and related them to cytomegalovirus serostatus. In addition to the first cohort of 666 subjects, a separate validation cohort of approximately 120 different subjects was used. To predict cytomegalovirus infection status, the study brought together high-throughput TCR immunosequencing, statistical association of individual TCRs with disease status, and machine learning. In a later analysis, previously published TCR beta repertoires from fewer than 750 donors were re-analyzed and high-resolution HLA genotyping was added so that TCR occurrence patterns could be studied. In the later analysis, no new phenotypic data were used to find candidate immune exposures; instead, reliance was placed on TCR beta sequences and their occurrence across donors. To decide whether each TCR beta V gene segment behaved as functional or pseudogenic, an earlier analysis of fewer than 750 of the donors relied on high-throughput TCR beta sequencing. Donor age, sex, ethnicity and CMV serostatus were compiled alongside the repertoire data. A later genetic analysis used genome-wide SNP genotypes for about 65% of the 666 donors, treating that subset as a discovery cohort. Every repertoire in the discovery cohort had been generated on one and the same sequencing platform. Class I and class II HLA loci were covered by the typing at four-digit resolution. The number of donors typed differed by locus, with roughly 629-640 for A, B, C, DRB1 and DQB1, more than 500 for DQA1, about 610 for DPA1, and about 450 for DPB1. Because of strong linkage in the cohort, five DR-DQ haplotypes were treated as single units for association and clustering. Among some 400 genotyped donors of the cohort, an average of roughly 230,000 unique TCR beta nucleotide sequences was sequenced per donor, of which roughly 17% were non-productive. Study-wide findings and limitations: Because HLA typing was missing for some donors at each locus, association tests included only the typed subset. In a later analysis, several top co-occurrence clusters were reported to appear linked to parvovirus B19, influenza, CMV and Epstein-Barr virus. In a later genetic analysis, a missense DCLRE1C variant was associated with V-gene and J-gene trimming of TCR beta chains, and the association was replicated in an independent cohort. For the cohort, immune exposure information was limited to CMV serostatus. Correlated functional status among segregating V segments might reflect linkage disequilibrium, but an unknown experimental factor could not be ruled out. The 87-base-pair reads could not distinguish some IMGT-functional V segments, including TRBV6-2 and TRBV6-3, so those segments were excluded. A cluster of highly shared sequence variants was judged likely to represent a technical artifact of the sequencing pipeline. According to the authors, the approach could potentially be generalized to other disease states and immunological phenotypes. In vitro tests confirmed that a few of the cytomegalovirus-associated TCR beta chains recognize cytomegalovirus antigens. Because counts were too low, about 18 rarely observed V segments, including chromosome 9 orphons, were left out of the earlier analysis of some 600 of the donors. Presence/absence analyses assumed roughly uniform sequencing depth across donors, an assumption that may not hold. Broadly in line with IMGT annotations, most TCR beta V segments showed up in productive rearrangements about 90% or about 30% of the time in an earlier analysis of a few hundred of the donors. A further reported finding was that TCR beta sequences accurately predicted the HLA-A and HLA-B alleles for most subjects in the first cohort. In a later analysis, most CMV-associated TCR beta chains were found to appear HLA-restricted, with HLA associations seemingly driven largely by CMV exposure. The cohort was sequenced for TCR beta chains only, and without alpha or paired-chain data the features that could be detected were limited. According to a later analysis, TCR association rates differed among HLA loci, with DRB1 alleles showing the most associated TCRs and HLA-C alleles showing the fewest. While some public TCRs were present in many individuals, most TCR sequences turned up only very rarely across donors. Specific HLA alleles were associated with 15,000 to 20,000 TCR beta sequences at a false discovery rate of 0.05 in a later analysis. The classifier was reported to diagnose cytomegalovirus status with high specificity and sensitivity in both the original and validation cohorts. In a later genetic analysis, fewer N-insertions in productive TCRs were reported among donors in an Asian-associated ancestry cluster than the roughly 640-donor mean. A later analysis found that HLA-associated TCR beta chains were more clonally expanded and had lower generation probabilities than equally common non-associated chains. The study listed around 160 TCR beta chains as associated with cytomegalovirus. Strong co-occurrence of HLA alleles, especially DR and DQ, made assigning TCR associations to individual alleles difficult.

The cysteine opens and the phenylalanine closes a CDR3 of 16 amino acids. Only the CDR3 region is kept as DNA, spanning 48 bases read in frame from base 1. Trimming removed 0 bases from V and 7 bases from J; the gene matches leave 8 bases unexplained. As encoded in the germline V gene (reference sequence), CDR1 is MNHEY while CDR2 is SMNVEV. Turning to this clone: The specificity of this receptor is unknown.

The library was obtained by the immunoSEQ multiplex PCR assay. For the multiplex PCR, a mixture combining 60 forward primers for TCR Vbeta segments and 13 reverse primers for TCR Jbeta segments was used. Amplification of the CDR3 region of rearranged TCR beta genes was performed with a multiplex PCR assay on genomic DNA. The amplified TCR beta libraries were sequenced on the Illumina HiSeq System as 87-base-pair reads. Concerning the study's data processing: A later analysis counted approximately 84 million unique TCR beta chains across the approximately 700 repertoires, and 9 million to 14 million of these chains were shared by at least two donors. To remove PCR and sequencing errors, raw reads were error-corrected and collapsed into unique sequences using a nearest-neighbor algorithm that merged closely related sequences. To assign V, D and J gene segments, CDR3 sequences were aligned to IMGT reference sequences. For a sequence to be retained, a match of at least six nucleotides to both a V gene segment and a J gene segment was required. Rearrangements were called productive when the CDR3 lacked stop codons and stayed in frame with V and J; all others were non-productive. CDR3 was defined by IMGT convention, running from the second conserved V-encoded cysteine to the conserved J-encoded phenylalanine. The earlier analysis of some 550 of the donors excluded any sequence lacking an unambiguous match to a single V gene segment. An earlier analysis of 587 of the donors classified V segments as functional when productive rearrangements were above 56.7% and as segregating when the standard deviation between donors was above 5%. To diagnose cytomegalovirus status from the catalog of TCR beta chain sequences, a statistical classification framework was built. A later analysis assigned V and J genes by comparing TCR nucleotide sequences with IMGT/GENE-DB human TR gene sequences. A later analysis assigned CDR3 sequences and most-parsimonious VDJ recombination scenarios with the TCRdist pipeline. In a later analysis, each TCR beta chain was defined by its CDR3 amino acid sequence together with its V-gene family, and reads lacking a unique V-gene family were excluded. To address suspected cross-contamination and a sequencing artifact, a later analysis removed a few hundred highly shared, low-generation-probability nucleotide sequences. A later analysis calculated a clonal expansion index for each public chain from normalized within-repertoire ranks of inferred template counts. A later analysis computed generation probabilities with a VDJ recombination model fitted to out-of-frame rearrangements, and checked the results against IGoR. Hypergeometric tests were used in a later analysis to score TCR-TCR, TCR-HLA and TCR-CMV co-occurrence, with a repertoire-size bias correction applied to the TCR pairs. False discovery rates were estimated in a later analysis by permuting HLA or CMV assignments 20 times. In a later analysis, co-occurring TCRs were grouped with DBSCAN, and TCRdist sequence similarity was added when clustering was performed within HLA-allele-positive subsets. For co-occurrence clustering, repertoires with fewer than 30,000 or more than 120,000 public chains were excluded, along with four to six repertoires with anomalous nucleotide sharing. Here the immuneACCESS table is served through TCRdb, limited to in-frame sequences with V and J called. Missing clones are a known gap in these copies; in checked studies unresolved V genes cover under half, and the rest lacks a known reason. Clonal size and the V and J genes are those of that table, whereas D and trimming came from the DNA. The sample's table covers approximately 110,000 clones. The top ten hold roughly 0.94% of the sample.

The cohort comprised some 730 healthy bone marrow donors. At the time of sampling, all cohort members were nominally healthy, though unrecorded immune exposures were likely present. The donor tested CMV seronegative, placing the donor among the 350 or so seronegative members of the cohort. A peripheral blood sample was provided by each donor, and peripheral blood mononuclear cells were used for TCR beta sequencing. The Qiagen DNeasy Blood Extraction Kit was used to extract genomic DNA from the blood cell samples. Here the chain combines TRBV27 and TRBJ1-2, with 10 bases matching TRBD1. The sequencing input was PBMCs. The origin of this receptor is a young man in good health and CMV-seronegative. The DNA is TGTGCCAGCAGTTTATCCTTGGGGACAGGGGTCGGTGGCTACACCTTC. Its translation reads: CASSLSLGTGVGGYTF.